The TCR beta chain under discussion was sequenced for a study of cytomegalovirus exposure and HLA in healthy donors (dated by TCRdb to 2015 to 2018). Context from the whole study: According to a later analysis, one platform produced both the roughly 120 validation repertoires and the 670 or so repertoires of the first cohort. The study aimed to test whether cataloging public T cell receptors could reveal signatures of past pathogen exposure. Besides the first cohort of 666 subjects, a separate validation cohort made up of roughly 120 different subjects was used. To predict cytomegalovirus infection status, the study combined high-throughput TCR immunosequencing, statistical association of individual TCRs with disease status, and machine learning. General findings and caveats noted by the study authors: In the study, approximately 160 TCR beta chains were listed as associated with cytomegalovirus. A later analysis lacked HLA typing for the validation cohort, so it scored co-occurrence in that cohort across all 110 or so repertoires. Cytomegalovirus status was reported to be diagnosed by the classifier with high specificity and sensitivity in both the original and validation cohorts. The authors suggested that the approach could potentially be extended to other disease states and immunological phenotypes. Three of the identified cytomegalovirus-associated TCR beta chains were confirmed in vitro to be specific for cytomegalovirus antigens. Subsequent analysis determined that TCRs grouped into clusters in the first cohort also showed a tendency toward co-occurrence across the 90 to 150 validation repertoires, and 94% of cluster scores exceeded 0. Across donors, most TCR sequences were observed very rarely, whereas some public TCRs were present in many individuals.

On this clone: The clone's antigen remains unknown. Base qualities are not recorded, but no much larger clone differs from it by a single base.

Separate from the roughly 660-subject first cohort, the validation cohort of roughly 120 subjects was the group to which the donors belonged. Per the germline V gene, MDHEN is the CDR1 and SYDVKM is the CDR2. The CDR3 runs 15 residues from the cysteine to the phenylalanine. Only the CDR3 portion is preserved as DNA: 45 bases, with reading frame beginning at the first base. V drops 5 bases and J drops 5 bases, leaving 18 bases in between. Libraries were built with the immunoSEQ multiplex PCR assay. The authors' pipeline ran thus. To diagnose cytomegalovirus status from the catalog of TCR beta chain sequences, a statistical classification framework was built. TCRdb took over this immuneACCESS table, retaining in-frame rearrangements with V and J assigned. Such tables are incomplete; in checked studies, under half of the missing clones stem from an unresolved V gene, and the remainder is unexplained. The DNA gave D and trimming, while V, J and clone size come from that table. This sample is represented by about 360,000 clones; roughly 88% of them were singletons. Jointly, the top ten make up 0.83% of the sample.

The sequencing sample was made of PBMCs. The clonotype comes from a woman younger than 30 in good health and CMV-seronegative. The V and J genes are TRBV28 and TRBJ1-2; a weak D assignment points to TRBD1 (6 bases agree). The DNA sequence is given as TGTGCCAGCAGTCCAATCGGGACAACCACGTATGGCTACACCTTC. Its product reads: CASSPIGTTTYGYTF.